This is a list of T cell receptor beta chains from one sample in a study of T-cell memory formation after mild COVID-19. MiXCR, run by TCRdb on the 5' RACE reads, gives a single entry per CDR3 protein. Found here are 190,000 or so distinct CDR3 sequences, 10% of them singletons; the top ten hold roughly 3%. Sequencing was carried out using PBMCs or a T cell subset sorted from them (not recorded which). The receptors shown here come from a young man who had mild COVID-19 (a few samples of this study predate the infection). Cell type and time point are not known. Both conserved end residues are trimmed from each CDR3. The D gene is left open where the match is weak.

V,D,J,CDR3
TRBV4-2,.,TRBJ2-2,ASSQEPTGAGELF
TRBV18,.,TRBJ1-2,ASSPRELYGYT
TRBV25-1,.,TRBJ1-1,ASSDSGFAEAF
TRBV2,.,TRBJ2-2,ASSLHRTGELF
TRBV4-2,.,TRBJ1-1,ASSHSFENTEAF
TRBV3-1,.,TRBJ2-3,ASSQVLGASTDTQY
TRBV6-5,.,TRBJ2-1,ASSYGLSPYNEQF
TRBV5-1,.,TRBJ1-2,ASSGWGGYT
TRBV7-2,.,TRBJ2-7,ASSSISRGVEEQY
TRBV23-1,.,TRBJ2-3,ASSQRTAEEDTQY
TRBV15,.,TRBJ1-1,ATSRVLQSEAF
TRBV11-2,.,TRBJ2-3,ASSLDPARRY
TRBV5-1,.,TRBJ1-2,ASSPGGTATSGYT
TRBV7-9,TRBD1,TRBJ1-2,ASSRGQGLDYGYT
TRBV5-1,.,TRBJ2-3,ASGPQPSSTDTQY
TRBV20-1,.,TRBJ2-1,SASLDSGLYNEQF
TRBV5-1,.,TRBJ2-2,ASSAAGQPNTGELF
TRBV28,TRBD2,TRBJ2-3,ASSPGGGGTDTQY
TRBV20-1,TRBD1,TRBJ2-5,SAAHATGGAETQY
TRBV6-5,TRBD1,TRBJ1-2,ASRDWGTGTNYGYT
TRBV5-5,.,TRBJ2-2,ASSLLGDHTGELF
TRBV12-3/TRBV12-4,.,TRBJ1-1,ASRPSDKNTEAF
TRBV4-1,.,TRBJ1-3,ASSQDGGRGAGNTIY
TRBV6-2/TRBV6-3,.,TRBJ1-1,ASSYSTGWALMNTEAF
TRBV3-1,TRBD1,TRBJ2-1,ASRDRPSSYNEQF
TRBV4-2,TRBD1,TRBJ2-3,ASSQDGGQGRWNTQY
TRBV7-2,.,TRBJ1-2,ASSPRTAYGYT
TRBV6-2/TRBV6-3,TRBD1,TRBJ1-1,ASSSNRGFRMNTEAF
TRBV4-1,.,TRBJ2-7,ASSQGRVGTTISYEQY
TRBV5-1,.,TRBJ1-1,ASQLSTQPNTEAF
TRBV18,TRBD1,TRBJ1-3,ASSSGQGTSGNTIY
TRBV4-1,TRBD1,TRBJ1-6,ASSQTPQGGFGSPLH
TRBV20-1,.,TRBJ1-1,SARSGGLGAF
TRBV10-3,.,TRBJ2-5,AISVAGDEETQY
TRBV6-6,.,TRBJ2-2,ASSYVPGGTGELF
TRBV12-3/TRBV12-4,TRBD1,TRBJ1-5,ASNRQGPNQPQH
TRBV7-9,.,TRBJ2-5,ASSPGAAETQY
TRBV27,TRBD1,TRBJ2-7,ASSPWDRVDEQY
TRBV2,.,TRBJ1-4,ASSEGPRLGLREKLF
TRBV11-3,TRBD2,TRBJ2-2,ASAAGGLSAGELF
TRBV7-2,.,TRBJ2-2,ASSPYSGELF
TRBV10-3,TRBD1,TRBJ2-2,AIRGQGAGELF
TRBV20-1,TRBD2,TRBJ2-1,SAKRLARIEQF
TRBV20-1,TRBD2,TRBJ2-3,SANLAGRRGTQY
TRBV6-5,.,TRBJ2-5,ASSYSTATGQETQY
TRBV27,TRBD1,TRBJ1-6,ASRARTGDNSPLH
TRBV19,.,TRBJ1-5,ASSGSGQPQH